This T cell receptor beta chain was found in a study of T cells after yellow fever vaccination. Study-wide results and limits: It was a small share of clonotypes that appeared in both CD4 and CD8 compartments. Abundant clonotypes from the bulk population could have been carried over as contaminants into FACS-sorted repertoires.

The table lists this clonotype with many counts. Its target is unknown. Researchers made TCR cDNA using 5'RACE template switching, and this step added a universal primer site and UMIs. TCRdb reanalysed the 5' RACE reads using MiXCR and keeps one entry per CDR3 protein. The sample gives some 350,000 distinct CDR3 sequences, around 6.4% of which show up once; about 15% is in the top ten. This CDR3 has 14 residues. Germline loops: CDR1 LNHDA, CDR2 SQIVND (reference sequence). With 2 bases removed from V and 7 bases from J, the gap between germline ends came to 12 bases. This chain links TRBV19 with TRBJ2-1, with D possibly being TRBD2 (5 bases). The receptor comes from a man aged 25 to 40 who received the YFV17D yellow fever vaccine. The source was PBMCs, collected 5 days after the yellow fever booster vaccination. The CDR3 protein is CASSISRVGNEQFF. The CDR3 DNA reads TGTGCCAGTAGTATATCGCGGGTAGGAAATGAGCAGTTCTTC.